Listed below are T cell receptor beta chains from one sample, sequenced in a study of beta chain features in type 1 diabetes. The data were produced by immunoSEQ multiplex PCR, yet TCRdb's version contains in-frame clones alone and is incomplete. Of approximately 17,000 clones in the sample, roughly 70% were seen once. Sequenced input: stem cell memory CD4+ T cells from blood. The origin of the receptors is a man aged 25-40 years with type 1 diabetes. CDR3s include the opening cysteine and the closing phenylalanine or tryptophan. Fields, in order: J gene, clone size, V gene, D gene, CDR3 protein, CDR3 DNA. A D gene is named only where the DNA matches it firmly. Only part of the rows carry a size: once, few, many, or a class if the clone is expanded.

TRBJ1-2	once	TRBV30	-	CAWSVPGDYTF	TGTGCCTGGAGTGTACCAGGGGACTACACCTTC
TRBJ1-2	-	TRBV6-6	TRBD1	CASSYDREMGYTF	TGTGCCAGCAGTTACGACAGGGAGATGGGCTACACCTTC
TRBJ2-1	-	TRBV7-9	TRBD1	CASSPLWGQGANEQFF	TGTGCCAGCAGCCCATTGTGGGGACAGGGGGCAAATGAGCAGTTCTTC
TRBJ2-1	-	TRBV10-1	TRBD2	CASSESLAGGGNEQFF	TGCGCCAGCAGTGAGTCGTTAGCGGGGGGGGGCAATGAGCAGTTCTTC
TRBJ2-3	-	TRBV20-1	-	CSARTGDTQYF	TGCAGTGCTAGGACAGGAGATACGCAGTATTTT
TRBJ1-2	-	TRBV14	-	CASSQDYSYGYTF	TGTGCCAGCAGCCAAGATTACAGCTATGGCTACACCTTC
TRBJ2-5	-	TRBV9	-	CASSTDPGTPQETQYF	TGTGCCAGCAGCACCGACCCCGGGACACCTCAAGAGACCCAGTACTTC
TRBJ2-5	few	TRBV5-1	-	CASSASQGIPQTQYF	TGCGCCAGCAGCGCTTCACAGGGAATCCCACAGACCCAGTACTTC
TRBJ2-3	-	TRBV7-2	TRBD2	CASSSSGPSTDTQYF	TGTGCCAGCAGCTCTAGCGGACCTAGCACAGATACGCAGTATTTT
TRBJ1-1	few	TRBV9	TRBD1	CASSVRAGGRYSEAFF	TGTGCCAGCAGCGTACGGGCAGGGGGACGCTATTCTGAAGCTTTCTTT
TRBJ2-7	-	TRBV5-1	TRBD1	CASSNGQGSNEQYF	TGCGCCAGCAGCAACGGACAGGGATCCAACGAGCAGTACTTC
TRBJ1-1	-	TRBV5-1	-	CASSLGPPESEAFF	TGCGCCAGCAGCTTGGGACCACCGGAGAGTGAAGCTTTCTTT
TRBJ2-5	-	TRBV10-3	TRBD2	CAISKGLANKPQETQYF	TGTGCCATCAGTAAAGGACTAGCAAACAAACCACAAGAGACCCAGTACTTC
TRBJ2-3	few	TRBV10-3	-	CAISESAVADTQYF	TGTGCCATCAGTGAGTCGGCAGTCGCAGATACGCAGTATTTT
TRBJ2-1	-	TRBV7-3	-	CASSRRQEPGSPYNEQFF	TGTGCCAGCAGCCGCCGACAGGAGCCGGGGAGTCCCTATAATGAGCAGTTCTTC
TRBJ1-2	-	TRBV11-2	-	CASRHKLRIRGGYTF	TGTGCCAGCAGACATAAGCTTCGGATTCGGGGTGGCTACACCTTC
TRBJ2-7	few	TRBV28	TRBD1	CASSPQQGQEQYF	TGTGCCAGCAGTCCACAACAGGGGCAGGAGCAGTACTTC
TRBJ2-5	-	TRBV4-1	-	CASSTTLGETQYF	TGCGCCAGCAGCACCACCCTCGGGGAGACCCAGTACTTC
TRBJ2-1	-	TRBV2	TRBD2	CASSPPLAGVAYNEQFF	TGTGCCAGCAGCCCCCCCCTAGCGGGGGTCGCTTACAATGAGCAGTTCTTC
TRBJ1-2	-	TRBV29-1	-	CSVERDSWAGYTF	TGCAGCGTTGAAAGGGACTCATGGGCTGGCTACACCTTC
TRBJ2-7	-	TRBV7-2	TRBD1	CASSSRQGDYEQYF	TGTGCCAGCAGCTCCCGACAGGGGGACTACGAGCAGTACTTC
TRBJ1-5	-	TRBV30	-	CAWSEPNLLNQPQHF	TGTGCCTGGAGTGAACCTAACCTACTCAATCAGCCCCAGCATTTT
TRBJ2-3	-	TRBV7-2	-	CASSLGLLGTQYF	TGTGCCAGCAGCTTGGGACTGTTAGGTACGCAGTATTTT
TRBJ2-1	-	TRBV28	TRBD2	CACGGSYNEQFF	TGTGCCTGCGGGGGCTCCTACAATGAGCAGTTCTTC
TRBJ2-7	-	TRBV15	TRBD2	CATSSSGGVDQLYF	TGTGCCACCAGCAGTTCCGGGGGGGTGGATCAGCTGTACTTC
TRBJ1-2	-	TRBV18	TRBD1	CASSPQDRAASYTF	TGTGCCAGCTCACCACAGGACAGGGCCGCGAGCTACACCTTC
TRBJ2-3	-	TRBV18	-	CASSPREVYTDTQYF	TGTGCCAGCTCCCCCAGAGAGGTTTACACAGATACGCAGTATTTT
TRBJ2-5	few	TRBV9	TRBD2	CASSVGSGLPAETQYF	TGTGCCAGCAGCGTAGGTAGCGGGTTACCCGCAGAGACCCAGTACTTC
TRBJ1-2	few	TRBV28	-	CASSPPDSGGYTF	TGTGCCAGCAGTCCCCCCGACTCGGGAGGCTACACCTTC
TRBJ1-5	-	TRBV4-1	TRBD1	CASSQDPTGDRGNQPQHF	TGCGCCAGCAGCCAAGATCCCACCGGGGACAGGGGCAATCAGCCCCAGCATTTT
TRBJ2-7	-	TRBV2	-	CASGGDSYEQYF	TGTGCCAGCGGAGGGGACTCCTACGAGCAGTACTTC
TRBJ1-4	-	TRBV11-2	-	CASSTGVFNEKLFF	TGTGCCAGCAGCACCGGGGTTTTCAATGAAAAACTGTTTTTT